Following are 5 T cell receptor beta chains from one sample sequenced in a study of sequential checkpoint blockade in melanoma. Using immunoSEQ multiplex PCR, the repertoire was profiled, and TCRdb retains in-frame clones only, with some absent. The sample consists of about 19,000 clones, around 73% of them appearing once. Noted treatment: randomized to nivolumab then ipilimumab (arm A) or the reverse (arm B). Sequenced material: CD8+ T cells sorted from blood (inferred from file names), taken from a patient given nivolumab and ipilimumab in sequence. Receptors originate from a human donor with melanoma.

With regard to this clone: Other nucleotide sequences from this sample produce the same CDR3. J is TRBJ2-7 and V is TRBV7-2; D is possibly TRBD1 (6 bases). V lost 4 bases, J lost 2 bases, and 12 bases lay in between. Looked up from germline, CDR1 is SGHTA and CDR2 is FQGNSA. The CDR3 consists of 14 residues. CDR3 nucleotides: TGTGCCAGCAGCTGGGGCACAGGGACCTACGAGCAGTACTTC. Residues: CASSWGTGTYEQYF.

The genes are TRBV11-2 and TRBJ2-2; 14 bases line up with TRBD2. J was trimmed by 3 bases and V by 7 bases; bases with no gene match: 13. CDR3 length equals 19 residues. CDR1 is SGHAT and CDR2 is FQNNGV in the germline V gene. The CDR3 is CASTLGGLAGVPYTGELFF. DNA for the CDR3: TGTGCCAGCACGCTCGGGGGACTAGCGGGAGTCCCCTACACCGGGGAGCTGTTTTTT.

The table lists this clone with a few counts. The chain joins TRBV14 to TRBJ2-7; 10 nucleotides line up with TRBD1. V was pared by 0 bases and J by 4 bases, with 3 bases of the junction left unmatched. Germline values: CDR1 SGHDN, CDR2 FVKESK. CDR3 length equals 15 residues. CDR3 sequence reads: CASSQEGQGEYEQYF. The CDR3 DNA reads TGTGCCAGCAGCCAAGAAGGACAGGGGGAATACGAGCAGTACTTC. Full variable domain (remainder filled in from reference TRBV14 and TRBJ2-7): EAGVTQFPSHSVIEKGQTVTLRCDPISGHDNLYWYRRVMGKEIKFLLHFVKESKQDESGMPNNRFLAERTGGTYSTLKVQPAELEDSGVYFCASSQEGQGEYEQYFGPGTRLTVT.

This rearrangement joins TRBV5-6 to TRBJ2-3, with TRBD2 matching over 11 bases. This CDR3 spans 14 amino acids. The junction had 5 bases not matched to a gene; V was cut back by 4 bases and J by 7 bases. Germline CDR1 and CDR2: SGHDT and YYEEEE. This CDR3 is CASSRGLAVNTQYF. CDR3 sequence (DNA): TGTGCCAGCAGCCGGGGACTAGCGGTAAATACGCAGTATTTT.

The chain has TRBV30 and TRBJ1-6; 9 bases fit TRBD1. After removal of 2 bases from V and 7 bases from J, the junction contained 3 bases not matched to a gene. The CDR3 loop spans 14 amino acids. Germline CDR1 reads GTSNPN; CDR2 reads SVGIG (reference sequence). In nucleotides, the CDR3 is TGTGCCTGGAGTCCGGGACAGGGAAATTCACCCCTCCACTTT. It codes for CAWSPGQGNSPLHF.